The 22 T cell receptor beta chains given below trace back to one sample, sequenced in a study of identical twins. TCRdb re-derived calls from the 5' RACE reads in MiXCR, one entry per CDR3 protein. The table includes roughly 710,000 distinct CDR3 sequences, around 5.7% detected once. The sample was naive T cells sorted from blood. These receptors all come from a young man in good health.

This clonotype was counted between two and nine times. The CDR3 here is CASIRGQPPDTQYF. In nucleotides, the CDR3 is TGTGCCAGCATCAGAGGGCAGCCCCCAGATACGCAGTATTTT. The chain has TRBV14 and TRBJ2-3; possibly TRBD2 for D (5 bases). The CDR3 length is 14 residues. Germline values: CDR1 SGHDN, CDR2 FVKESK. V lost 7 bases, J lost 4 bases, and 15 bases lay in between.

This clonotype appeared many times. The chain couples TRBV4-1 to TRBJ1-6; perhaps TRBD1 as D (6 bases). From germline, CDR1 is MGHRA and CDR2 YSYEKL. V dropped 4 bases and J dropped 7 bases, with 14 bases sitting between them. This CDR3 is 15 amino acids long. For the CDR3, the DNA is TGCGCCAGCAGCCGGGACACAGGGACGAATTCACCCCTCCACTTT. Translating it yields CASSRDTGTNSPLHF.

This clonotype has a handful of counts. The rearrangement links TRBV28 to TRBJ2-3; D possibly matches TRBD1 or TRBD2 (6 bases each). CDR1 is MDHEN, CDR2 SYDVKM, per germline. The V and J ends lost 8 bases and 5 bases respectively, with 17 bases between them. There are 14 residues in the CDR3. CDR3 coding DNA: TGTGCCAGCTCGAGGGGGGCGTATGGAGATACGCAGTATTTT. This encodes CASSRGAYGDTQYF.

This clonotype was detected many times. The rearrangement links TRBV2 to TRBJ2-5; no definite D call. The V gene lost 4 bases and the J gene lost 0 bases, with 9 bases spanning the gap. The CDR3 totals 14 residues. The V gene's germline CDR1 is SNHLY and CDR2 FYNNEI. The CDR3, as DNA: TGTGCCAGCAGTGGTGGCAGCTACCAAGAGACCCAGTACTTC. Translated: CASSGGSYQETQYF.

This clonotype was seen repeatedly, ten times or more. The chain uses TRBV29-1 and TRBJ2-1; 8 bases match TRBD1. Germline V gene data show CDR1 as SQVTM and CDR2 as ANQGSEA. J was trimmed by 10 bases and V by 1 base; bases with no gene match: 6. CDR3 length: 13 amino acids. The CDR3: CSVEGQGAYEQFF. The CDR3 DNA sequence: TGCAGCGTTGAAGGCCAGGGGGCGTACGAGCAGTTCTTC.

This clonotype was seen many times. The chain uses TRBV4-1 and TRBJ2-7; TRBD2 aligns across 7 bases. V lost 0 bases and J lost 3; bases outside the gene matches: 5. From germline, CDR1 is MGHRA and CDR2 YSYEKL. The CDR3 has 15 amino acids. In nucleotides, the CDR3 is TGCGCCAGCAGCCAAGAAGCGGGACCCTACTACGAGCAGTACTTC. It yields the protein CASSQEAGPYYEQYF.

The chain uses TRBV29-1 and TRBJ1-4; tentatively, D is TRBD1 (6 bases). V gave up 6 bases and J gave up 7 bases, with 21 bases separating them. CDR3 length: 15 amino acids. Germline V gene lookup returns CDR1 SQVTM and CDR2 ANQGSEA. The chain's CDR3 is CSVADGGGFGEKLFF. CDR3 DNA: TGCAGCGTCGCCGACGGCGGGGGCTTCGGTGAAAAACTGTTTTTT.

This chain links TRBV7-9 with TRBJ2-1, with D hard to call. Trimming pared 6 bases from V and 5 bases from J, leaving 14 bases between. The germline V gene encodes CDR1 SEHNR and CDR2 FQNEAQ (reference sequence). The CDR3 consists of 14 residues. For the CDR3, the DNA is TGTGCCAGCAGGCTAGATCAGAACAACAATGAGCAGTTCTTC. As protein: CASRLDQNNNEQFF.

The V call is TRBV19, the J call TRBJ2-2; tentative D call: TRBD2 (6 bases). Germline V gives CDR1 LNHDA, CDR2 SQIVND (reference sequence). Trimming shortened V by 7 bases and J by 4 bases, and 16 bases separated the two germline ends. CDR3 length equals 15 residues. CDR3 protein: CASIPRTTSTGELFF. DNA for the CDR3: TGTGCCAGTATCCCCCGGACTACATCCACCGGGGAGCTGTTTTTT.

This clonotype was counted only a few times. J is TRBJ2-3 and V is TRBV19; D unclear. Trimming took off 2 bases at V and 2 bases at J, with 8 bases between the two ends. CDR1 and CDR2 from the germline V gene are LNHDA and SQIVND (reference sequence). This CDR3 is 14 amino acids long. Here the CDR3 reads CASSISSPTDTQYF. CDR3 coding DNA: TGTGCCAGTAGTATATCCAGCCCCACAGATACGCAGTATTTT.

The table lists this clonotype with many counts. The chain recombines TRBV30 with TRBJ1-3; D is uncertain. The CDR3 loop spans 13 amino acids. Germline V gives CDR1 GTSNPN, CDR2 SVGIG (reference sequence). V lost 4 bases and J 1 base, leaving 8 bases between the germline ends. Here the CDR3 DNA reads TGTGCCTGGATAAGGGTTTCTGGAAACACCATATATTTT. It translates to CAWIRVSGNTIYF.

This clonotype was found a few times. This chain's CDR3 is CASSQNRGPQGEQYV. The CDR3 nucleotides read TGTGCCAGCTCTCAGAACAGGGGGCCCCAAGGCGAGCAGTACGTC. The gene calls are TRBV18 and TRBJ2-7; 9 bases line up with TRBD1. The CDR3 has 15 amino acids. V gave up 6 bases and J gave up 6 bases; unmatched junction bases: 12. Germline CDR1 KGHSH, CDR2 LQKENI.

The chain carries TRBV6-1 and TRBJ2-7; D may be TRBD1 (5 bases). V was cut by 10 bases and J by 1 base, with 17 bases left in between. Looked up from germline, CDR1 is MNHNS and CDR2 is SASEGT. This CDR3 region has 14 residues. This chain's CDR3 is CATADAGLSYEQYF. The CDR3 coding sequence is TGTGCCACCGCCGACGCAGGGTTATCCTACGAGCAGTACTTC.

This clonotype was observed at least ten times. In DNA, the CDR3 is TGTGCCAGCAGTTACTCGAGCCTCACCGGGGAGCTGTTTTTT. It codes for CASSYSSLTGELFF. The chain has TRBV6-5 and TRBJ2-2; D not resolved. Germline values: CDR1 MNHEY, CDR2 SVGAGI. This CDR3 region has 14 residues. The V end was cut by 0 bases, the J end by 4 bases, with 6 bases between.

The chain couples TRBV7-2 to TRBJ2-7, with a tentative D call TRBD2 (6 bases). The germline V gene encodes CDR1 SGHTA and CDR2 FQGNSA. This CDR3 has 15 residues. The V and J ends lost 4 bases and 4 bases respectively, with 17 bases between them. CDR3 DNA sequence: TGTGCCAGCAGCTCAGAACTAGCAGTTGGTTACGAGCAGTACTTC. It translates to CASSSELAVGYEQYF. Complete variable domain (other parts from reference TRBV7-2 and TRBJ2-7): GAGVSQSPSNKVTEKGKDVELRCDPISGHTALYWYRQSLGQGLEFLIYFQGNSAPDKSGLPSDRFSAERTGGSVSTLTIQRTQQEDSAVYLCASSSELAVGYEQYFGPGTRLTVT.

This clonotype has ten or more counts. CDR3: CASSLEGADTQYF. CDR3 sequence (DNA): TGCGCCAGCAGCTTGGAAGGGGCAGATACGCAGTATTTT. The chain carries TRBV5-1 and TRBJ2-3; possible D gene TRBD1, 5 bases. The V gene's germline CDR1 is SGHRS and CDR2 YFSETQ. V lost 0 bases and J lost 4, with 6 bases in between. CDR3 length equals 13 residues.

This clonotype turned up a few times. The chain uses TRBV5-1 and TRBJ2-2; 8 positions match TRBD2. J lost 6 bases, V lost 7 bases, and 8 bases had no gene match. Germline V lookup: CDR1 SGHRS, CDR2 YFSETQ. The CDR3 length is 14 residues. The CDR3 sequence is CASRGLAGSGELFF. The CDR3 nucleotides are TGCGCCAGCCGAGGACTAGCCGGTTCCGGGGAGCTGTTTTTT.

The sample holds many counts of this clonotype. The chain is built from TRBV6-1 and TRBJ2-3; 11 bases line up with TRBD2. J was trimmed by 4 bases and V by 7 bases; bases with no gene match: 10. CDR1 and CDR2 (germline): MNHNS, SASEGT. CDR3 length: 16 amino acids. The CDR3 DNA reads TGTGCCAGCAATACACCTAGCGGGAGGAAGCCAGATACGCAGTATTTT. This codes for CASNTPSGRKPDTQYF.

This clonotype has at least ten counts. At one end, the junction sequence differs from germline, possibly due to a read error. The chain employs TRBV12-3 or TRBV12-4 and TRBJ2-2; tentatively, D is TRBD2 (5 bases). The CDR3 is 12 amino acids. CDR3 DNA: TGCTTTTCGAGGGAGAACACCGGGGAGCTGTTTTTT. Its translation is CFSRENTGELFF.

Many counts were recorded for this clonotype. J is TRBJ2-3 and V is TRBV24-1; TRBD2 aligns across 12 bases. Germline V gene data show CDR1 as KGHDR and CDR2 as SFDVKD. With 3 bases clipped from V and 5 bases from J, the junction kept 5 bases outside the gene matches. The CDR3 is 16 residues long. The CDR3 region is CATSDLPTSGRDTQYF. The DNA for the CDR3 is TGTGCCACCAGTGATCTCCCGACTAGCGGGAGAGATACGCAGTATTTT.

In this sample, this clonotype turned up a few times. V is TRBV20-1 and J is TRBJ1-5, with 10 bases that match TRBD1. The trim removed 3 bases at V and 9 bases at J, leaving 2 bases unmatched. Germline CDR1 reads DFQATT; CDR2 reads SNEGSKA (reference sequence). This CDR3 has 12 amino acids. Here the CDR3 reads CSARTGGPPQHF. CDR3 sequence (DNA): TGCAGTGCTAGGACAGGGGGCCCGCCCCAGCATTTT.

The CDR3 region has the DNA TGCAGTGCCCTCTCGGCTAGCGGGAGATTTAATGAGCAGTTCTTC. It yields the protein CSALSASGRFNEQFF. V usage is TRBV20-1 and J usage is TRBJ2-1; 10 bases fit TRBD2. Germline V gives CDR1 DFQATT, CDR2 SNEGSKA (reference sequence). Trimming took 6 bases from V and 7 from J; bases not matched to a gene: 12. There are 15 residues in the CDR3.